Described below is a single T cell receptor beta chain sequence and its context. This sample was taken from a study of T-cell memory formation after mild COVID-19. The wider study: In these data, TCR clusters were largely donor specific.

Germline CDR1 reads SEHNR; CDR2 reads FQNEAQ (reference sequence). The CDR3 sequence is 14 residues long. V was pared by 7 bases and J by 5 bases, with 17 bases between. MiXCR, applied by TCRdb to the 5' RACE reads, yields one record per CDR3 protein. The sample yields under 650,000 distinct CDR3 sequences, approximately 19% seen once. This sequence was found in an adult woman who had mild COVID-19 (a few samples of this study predate the infection). Cell type and time point are not known. Input material: PBMCs or a T cell subset sorted from them (not recorded which). The rearrangement uses TRBV7-9 and TRBJ1-2; a weak D match, TRBD1 (5 bases). The CDR3 DNA is TGTGCCAGCACCCTGGGGCCAGGCGGGTATGGCTACACCTTC. Translated: CASTLGPGGYGYTF.